This TCR beta chain originates from a study of T cell changes during pregnancy in multiple sclerosis. V was clipped by 1 base and J by 2 bases; unmatched bases: 6. Germline loops: CDR1 SNHLY, CDR2 FYNNEI. The CDR3 has 16 amino acids. Data came from immunoSEQ multiplex PCR; TCRdb stores just in-frame clones and leaves some out. The repertoire holds about 49,000 clones, with approximately 95% as singletons. This sequence was found in a female donor with multiple sclerosis, enrolled in a pregnancy study. This chain connects TRBV2 to TRBJ2-7; 9 bases agree with TRBD2. The source was CD8+ T cells from peripheral blood mononuclear cells, collected in the first trimester of pregnancy. The CDR3 sequence is CASSEGLAGPTYEQYF. The CDR3 DNA is TGTGCCAGCAGTGAAGGGCTAGCGGGGCCGACCTACGAGCAGTACTTC.